The rows below give T cell receptor beta chains drawn from one sample of a study of blood T cells in healthy people across ages. One entry per CDR3 protein, called by TCRdb with MiXCR from the 5' RACE reads. The sample records roughly 1,300,000 distinct CDR3 sequences, around 59% being singletons. Input material: blood. Receptor source: a man between 18 and 29 years old in good health. Both conserved end residues are part of each CDR3. The order of the fields is D gene, V gene, CDR3 length, J gene, clone size, CDR3 DNA, CDR3 protein. A D gene is named only where the DNA matches it firmly. Size values are once, few and many counts, or a class for expanded clones, and some rows have none.

D: .; V: TRBV20-1; length: 15; J: TRBJ2-2; size: few; DNA: TGCAGTGCTAGAGCCCCAGCCGGGAACACCGGGGAGCTGTTTTTT; CDR3: CSARAPAGNTGELFF
D: .; V: TRBV7-2; length: 14; J: TRBJ1-2; size: .; DNA: TGTGCCAGCAGCTTTGACAGGTGGGCCTATGGCTACACCTTC; CDR3: CASSFDRWAYGYTF
D: .; V: TRBV20-1; length: 14; J: TRBJ1-4; size: .; DNA: TGCAGTGCCCCCCTCCGCGGGGGGGTTGAAAAACTGTTTTTT; CDR3: CSAPLRGGVEKLFF
D: .; V: TRBV6-5; length: 15; J: TRBJ2-1; size: .; DNA: TGTGCCAGCAGTTACTCGGCGGAGTCCTACAATGAGCAGTTCTTC; CDR3: CASSYSAESYNEQFF
D: TRBD2; V: TRBV10-3; length: 17; J: TRBJ2-4; size: few; DNA: TGTGCCATCAGTGAGTCAGGGGGACTAGCGGCCAAAAACATTCAGTACTTC; CDR3: CAISESGGLAAKNIQYF
D: .; V: TRBV20-1; length: 12; J: TRBJ2-7; size: .; DNA: TGCAGTGCTAGTCCCCAGATCTACGAGCAGTACTTC; CDR3: CSASPQIYEQYF
D: .; V: TRBV20-1; length: 15; J: TRBJ2-1; size: .; DNA: TGCAGTGCTGGCCATTTCAGGAGCTCCTACAATGAGCAGTTCTTC; CDR3: CSAGHFRSSYNEQFF
D: .; V: TRBV28; length: 14; J: TRBJ1-2; size: few; DNA: TGTGCCAGCAGTCGGACACCTAGGTATCTGGGCTACACCTTC; CDR3: CASSRTPRYLGYTF
D: .; V: TRBV5-1; length: 14; J: TRBJ1-1; size: few; DNA: TGCGCCAGCAGCTTGATAGGGGGAAGGACTGAAGCTTTCTTT; CDR3: CASSLIGGRTEAFF
D: .; V: TRBV25-1; length: 11; J: TRBJ2-2; size: few; DNA: TGTGCCAGCAGTGAATCCGGGGAGCTGTTTTTT; CDR3: CASSESGELFF
D: .; V: TRBV3-1; length: 17; J: TRBJ2-7; size: .; DNA: TGTGCCAGCAGCCCCGGGACATCCAGAAGTCCTACCTACGAGCAGTACTTC; CDR3: CASSPGTSRSPTYEQYF
D: .; V: TRBV3-1; length: 14; J: TRBJ2-5; size: .; DNA: TGTGCCAGCCTAAGCCGGTGGAGGGGAGAGACCCAGTACTTC; CDR3: CASLSRWRGETQYF
D: TRBD1; V: TRBV5-1; length: 15; J: TRBJ2-7; size: .; DNA: TGCGCCAGCAGCTTGACGGGACAGGGCGTCTACGAGCAGTACTTC; CDR3: CASSLTGQGVYEQYF
D: TRBD2; V: TRBV29-1; length: 14; J: TRBJ2-4; size: .; DNA: TGCAGCGTTGGGGGGGGTTTAGCCACCCGTGGGCAGTACTTC; CDR3: CSVGGGLATRGQYF
D: TRBD1; V: TRBV7-8; length: 15; J: TRBJ2-2; size: .; DNA: TGTGCCAGCAGCACCCGACAGGGGAAGAACGGGGAGCTGTTTTTT; CDR3: CASSTRQGKNGELFF
D: .; V: TRBV20-1; length: 13; J: TRBJ2-1; size: .; DNA: TGCAGTGCTAGAGGGACAGTTCCCAATGAGCAGTTCTTC; CDR3: CSARGTVPNEQFF
D: .; V: TRBV12-3/TRBV12-4; length: 12; J: TRBJ2-7; size: .; DNA: TGTGCCAGCACTCCGGACTCCTACGAGCAGTACTTC; CDR3: CASTPDSYEQYF